The 5 T cell receptor beta chains listed next were all sequenced from one sample in a study of T cells after yellow fever vaccination. TCRdb fed the 5' RACE reads into MiXCR, producing one record per CDR3 protein. The sample includes around 120,000 distinct CDR3 sequences, roughly 15% seen only once; the top ten take 40% to 45%. The source material was CD8+ T cells sorted from PBMCs, sampled 5 days after the yellow fever booster vaccination. The origin of the receptors is a man aged 18 to 35 who received the YFV17D yellow fever vaccine.

This clonotype appeared a few times. The rearrangement joins TRBV5-1 to TRBJ1-1; TRBD1 matches 7 bases. The J segment lost 10 bases and the V segment lost 1 base, leaving 13 bases of the junction unmatched. Germline CDR1 is SGHRS and CDR2 is YFSETQ. This CDR3 is built from 15 residues. The CDR3 DNA follows: TGCGCCAGCAGCTTGTCCGGGACAGATGCACTGGGAGCTTTCTTT. It codes for CASSLSGTDALGAFF.

This clonotype was recorded a few times. The CDR3 nucleotides read TGCAGCGTTGAAGCGCGACAGGAAAGTTACGAGCAGTACTTC. Amino acid sequence: CSVEARQESYEQYF. The rearrangement uses TRBV29-1 and TRBJ2-7, with D perhaps matching TRBD1 (6 bases). The CDR3 runs to 14 residues. The germline V and J ends were trimmed by 1 base and 4 bases, with 14 bases remaining between them. CDR1 is SQVTM and CDR2 is ANQGSEA in the germline V gene.

V usage is TRBV4-1 and J usage is TRBJ1-1; D uncertain. Germline assignment: CDR1 MGHRA and CDR2 YSYEKL. CDR3 length equals 13 residues. Trimming shortened V by 1 base and J by 4 bases, and 7 bases separated the two germline ends. The CDR3 is CASSQAMGTEAFF. Written as DNA, the CDR3 is TGCGCCAGCAGCCAAGCCATGGGCACTGAAGCTTTCTTT.

Ten or more counts support this clonotype. The gene calls are TRBV4-1 and TRBJ2-7; D perhaps matches TRBD2 (6 bases). Germline V gene data show CDR1 as MGHRA and CDR2 as YSYEKL. With 1 base removed from V and 3 bases from J, the gap between germline ends came to 16 bases. The CDR3 totals 16 residues. The CDR3 is CASSQVSGTADYEQYF. CDR3 nucleotide sequence: TGCGCCAGCAGCCAAGTTAGCGGAACCGCCGACTACGAGCAGTACTTC.

There are a few counts of this clonotype. This chain connects TRBV6-2 or TRBV6-3 to TRBJ2-7; D not resolved. Trimming stripped 4 bases from V and 6 bases from J, with 13 bases between. The CDR3 contains 13 residues. Germline V gene sequence: CDR1 MNHEY, CDR2 SVGEGT. The CDR3 DNA reads TGTGCCAGCAGTTCCCTTGGGCTCGGCGAGCAGTACGTC. It codes for CASSSLGLGEQYV.